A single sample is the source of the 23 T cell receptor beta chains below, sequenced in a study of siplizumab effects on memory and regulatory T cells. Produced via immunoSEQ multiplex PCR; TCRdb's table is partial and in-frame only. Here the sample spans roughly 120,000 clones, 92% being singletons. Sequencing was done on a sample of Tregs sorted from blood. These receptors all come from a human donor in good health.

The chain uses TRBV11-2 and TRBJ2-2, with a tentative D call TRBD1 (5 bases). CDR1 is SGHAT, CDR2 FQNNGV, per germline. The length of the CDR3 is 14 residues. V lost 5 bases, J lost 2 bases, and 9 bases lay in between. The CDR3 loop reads CASSQDSNTGELFF. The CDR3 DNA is TGTGCCAGCAGCCAAGACAGTAACACCGGGGAGCTGTTTTTT.

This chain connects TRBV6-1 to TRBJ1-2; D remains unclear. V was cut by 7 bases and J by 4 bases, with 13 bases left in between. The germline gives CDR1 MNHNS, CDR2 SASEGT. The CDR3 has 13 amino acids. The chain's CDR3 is CASIISLGYGYTF. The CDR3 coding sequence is TGTGCCAGCATCATTAGTTTGGGCTATGGCTACACCTTC.

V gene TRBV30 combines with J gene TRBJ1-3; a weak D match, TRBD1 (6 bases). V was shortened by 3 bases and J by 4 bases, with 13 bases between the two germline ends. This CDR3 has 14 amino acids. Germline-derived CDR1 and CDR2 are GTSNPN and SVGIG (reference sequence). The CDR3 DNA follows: TGTGCCTGGAGGATACAGGGTCGCGGAAACACCATATATTTT. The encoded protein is CAWRIQGRGNTIYF.

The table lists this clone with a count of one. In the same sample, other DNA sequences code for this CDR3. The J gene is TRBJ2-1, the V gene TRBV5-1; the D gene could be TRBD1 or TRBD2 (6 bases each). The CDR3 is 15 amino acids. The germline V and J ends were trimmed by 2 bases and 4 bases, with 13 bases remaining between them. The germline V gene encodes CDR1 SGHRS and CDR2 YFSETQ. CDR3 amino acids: CASSLEGGRYNEQFF. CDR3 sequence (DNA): TGCGCCAGCAGCTTAGAGGGGGGCAGGTACAATGAGCAGTTCTTC.

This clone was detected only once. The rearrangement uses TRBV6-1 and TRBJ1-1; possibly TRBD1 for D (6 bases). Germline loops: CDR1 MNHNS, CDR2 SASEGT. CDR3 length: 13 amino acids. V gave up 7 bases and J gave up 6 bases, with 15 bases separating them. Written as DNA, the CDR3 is TGTGCCAGCACGAGGGGGAGGGTTTCTGAAGCTTTCTTT. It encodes CASTRGRVSEAFF.

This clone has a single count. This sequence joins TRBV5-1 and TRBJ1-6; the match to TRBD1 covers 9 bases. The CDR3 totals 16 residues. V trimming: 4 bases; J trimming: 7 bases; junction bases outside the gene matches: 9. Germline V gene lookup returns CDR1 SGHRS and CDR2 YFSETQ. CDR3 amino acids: CASSLMGQGKNSPLHF. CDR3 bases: TGCGCCAGCAGCCTGATGGGACAGGGTAAGAATTCACCCCTCCACTTT. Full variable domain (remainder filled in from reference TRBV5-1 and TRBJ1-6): KAGVTQTPRYLIKTRGQQVTLSCSPISGHRSVSWYQQTPGQGLQFLFEYFSETQRNKGNFPGRFSGRQFSNSRSEMNVSTLELGDSALYLCASSLMGQGKNSPLHFGNGTRLTVT.

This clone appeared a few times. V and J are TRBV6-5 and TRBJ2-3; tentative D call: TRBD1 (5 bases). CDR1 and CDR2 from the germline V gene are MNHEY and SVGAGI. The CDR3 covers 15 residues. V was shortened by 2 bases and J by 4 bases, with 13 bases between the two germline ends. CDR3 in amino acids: CASSYKGLRADTQYF. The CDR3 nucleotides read TGTGCCAGCAGTTACAAGGGGTTAAGGGCAGATACGCAGTATTTT.

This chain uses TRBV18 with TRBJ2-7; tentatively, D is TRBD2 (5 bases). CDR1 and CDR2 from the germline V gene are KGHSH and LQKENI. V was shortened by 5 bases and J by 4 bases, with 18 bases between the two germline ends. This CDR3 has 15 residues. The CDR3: CASSSRESERYEQYF. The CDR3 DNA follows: TGTGCCAGCTCATCAAGGGAGTCAGAGAGGTACGAGCAGTACTTC.

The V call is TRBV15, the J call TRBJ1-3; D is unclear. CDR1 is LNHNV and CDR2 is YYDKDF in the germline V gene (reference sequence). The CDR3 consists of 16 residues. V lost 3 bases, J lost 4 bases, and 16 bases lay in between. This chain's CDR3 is CATSSQRAAQGNTIYF. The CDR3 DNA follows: TGTGCCACCAGCAGCCAACGGGCGGCTCAGGGAAACACCATATATTTT.

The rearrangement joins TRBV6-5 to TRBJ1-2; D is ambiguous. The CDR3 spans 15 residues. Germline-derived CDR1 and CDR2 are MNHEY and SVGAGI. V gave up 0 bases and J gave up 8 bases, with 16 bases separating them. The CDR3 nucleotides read TGTGCCAGCAGTTACTCGGTGCGGGGTGTAGAAGGCTACACCTTC. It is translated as CASSYSVRGVEGYTF.

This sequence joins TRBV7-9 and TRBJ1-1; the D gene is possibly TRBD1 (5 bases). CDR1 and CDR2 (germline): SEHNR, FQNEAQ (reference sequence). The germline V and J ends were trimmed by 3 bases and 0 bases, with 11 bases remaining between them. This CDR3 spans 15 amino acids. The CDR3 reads CASSFRRGLNTEAFF. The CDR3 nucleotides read TGTGCCAGCAGCTTTAGGAGGGGCTTGAACACTGAAGCTTTCTTT.

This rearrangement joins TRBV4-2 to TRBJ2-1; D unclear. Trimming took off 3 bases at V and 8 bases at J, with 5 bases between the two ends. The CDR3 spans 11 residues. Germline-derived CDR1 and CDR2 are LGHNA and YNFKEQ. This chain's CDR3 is CASSHVDEQFF. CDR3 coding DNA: TGTGCCAGCAGCCACGTCGATGAGCAGTTCTTC.

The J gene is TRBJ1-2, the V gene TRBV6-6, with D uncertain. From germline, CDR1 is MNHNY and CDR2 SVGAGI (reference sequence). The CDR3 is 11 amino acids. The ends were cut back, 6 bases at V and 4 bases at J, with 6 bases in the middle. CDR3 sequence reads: CASSGSYGYTF. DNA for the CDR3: TGTGCCAGCAGCGGAAGCTATGGCTACACCTTC.

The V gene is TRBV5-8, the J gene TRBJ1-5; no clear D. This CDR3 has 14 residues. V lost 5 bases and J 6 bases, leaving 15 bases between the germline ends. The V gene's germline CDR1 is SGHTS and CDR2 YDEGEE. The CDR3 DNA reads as TGTGCCAGCAGAAAGTTAACTCTGGCTCAGCCCCAGCATTTT. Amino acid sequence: CASRKLTLAQPQHF.

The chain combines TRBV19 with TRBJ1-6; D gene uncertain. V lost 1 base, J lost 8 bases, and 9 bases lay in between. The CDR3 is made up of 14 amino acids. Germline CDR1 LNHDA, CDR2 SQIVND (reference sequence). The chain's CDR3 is CASSIAPRDSPLHF. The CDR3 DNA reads TGTGCCAGTAGTATAGCACCGAGGGATTCACCCCTCCACTTT.

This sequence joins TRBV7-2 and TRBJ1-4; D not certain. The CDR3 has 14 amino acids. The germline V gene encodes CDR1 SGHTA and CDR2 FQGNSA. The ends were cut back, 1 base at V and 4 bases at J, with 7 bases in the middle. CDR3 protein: CASSLDWGNEKLFF. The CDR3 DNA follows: TGTGCCAGCAGCTTAGATTGGGGTAATGAAAAACTGTTTTTT.

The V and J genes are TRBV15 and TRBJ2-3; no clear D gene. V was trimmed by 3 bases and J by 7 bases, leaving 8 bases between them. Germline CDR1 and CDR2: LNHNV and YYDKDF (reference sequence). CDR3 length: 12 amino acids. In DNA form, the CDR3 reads TGTGCCACCAGCAGTCGGACCTATACGCAGTATTTT. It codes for CATSSRTYTQYF.

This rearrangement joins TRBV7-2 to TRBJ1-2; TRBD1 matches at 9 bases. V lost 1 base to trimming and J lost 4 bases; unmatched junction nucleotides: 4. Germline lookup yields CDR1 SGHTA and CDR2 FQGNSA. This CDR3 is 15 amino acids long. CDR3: CASSLGMDRGYGYTF. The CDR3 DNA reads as TGTGCCAGCAGCTTAGGGATGGACAGGGGCTATGGCTACACCTTC.

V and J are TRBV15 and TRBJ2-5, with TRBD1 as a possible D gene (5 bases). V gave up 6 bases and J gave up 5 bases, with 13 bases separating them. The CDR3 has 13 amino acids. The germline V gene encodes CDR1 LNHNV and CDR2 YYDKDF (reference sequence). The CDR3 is CATRAQGNETQYF. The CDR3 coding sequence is TGTGCCACCAGAGCCCAGGGCAACGAGACCCAGTACTTC. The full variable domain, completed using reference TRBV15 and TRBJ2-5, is DAMVIQNPRYQVTQFGKPVTLSCSQTLNHNVMYWYQQKSSQAPKLLFHYYDKDFNNEADTPDNFQSRRPNTSFCFLDIRSPGLGDTAMYLCATRAQGNETQYFGPGTRLLVL.

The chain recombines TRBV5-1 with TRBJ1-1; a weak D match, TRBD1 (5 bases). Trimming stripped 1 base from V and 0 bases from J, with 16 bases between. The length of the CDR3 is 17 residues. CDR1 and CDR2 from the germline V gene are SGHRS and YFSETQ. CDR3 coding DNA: TGCGCCAGCAGCTTGTTCCGGGGACCTTCCATGAACACTGAAGCTTTCTTT. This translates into CASSLFRGPSMNTEAFF.

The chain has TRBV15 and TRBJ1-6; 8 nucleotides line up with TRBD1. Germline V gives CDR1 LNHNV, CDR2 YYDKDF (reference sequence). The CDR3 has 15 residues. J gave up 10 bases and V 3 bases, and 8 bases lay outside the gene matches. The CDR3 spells CATSRGRGHGSPLHF. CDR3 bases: TGTGCCACCAGCAGGGGCAGGGGGCACGGATCACCCCTCCACTTT.

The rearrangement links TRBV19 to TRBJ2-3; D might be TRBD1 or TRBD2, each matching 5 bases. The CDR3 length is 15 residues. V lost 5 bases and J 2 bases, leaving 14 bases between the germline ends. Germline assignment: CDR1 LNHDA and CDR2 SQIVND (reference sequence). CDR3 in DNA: TGTGCCAGTAGTCCGACAGCGGTAGCCACAGATACGCAGTATTTT. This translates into CASSPTAVATDTQYF. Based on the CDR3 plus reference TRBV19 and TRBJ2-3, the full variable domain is DGGITQSPKYLFRKEGQNVTLSCEQNLNHDAMYWYRQDPGQGLRLIYYSQIVNDFQKGDIAEGYSVSREKKESFPLTVTSAQKNPTAFYLCASSPTAVATDTQYFGPGTRLTVL.

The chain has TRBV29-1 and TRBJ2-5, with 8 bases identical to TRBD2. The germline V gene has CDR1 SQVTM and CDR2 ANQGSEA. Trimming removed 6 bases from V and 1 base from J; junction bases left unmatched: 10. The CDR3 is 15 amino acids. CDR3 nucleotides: TGCAGCGTCCCGATGGGTAGCGGGGTCCAAGAGACCCAGTACTTC. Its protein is CSVPMGSGVQETQYF.